This TCR beta chain is from a study of blood T cell repertoires in COVID-19. Whole-study context: Specimens from acute and convalescent COVID-19 originated in the United States, Italy and Spain. Sources were T cells, B-cell-depleted T cells, or PBMCs; the material itself was cDNA or gDNA.

Germline assignment: CDR1 SQVTM and CDR2 ANQGSEA. Trimming removed 8 bases from V and 5 bases from J, with 19 bases in between. The CDR3 contains 14 residues. Per the original data handling: For nucleated cells, counts were estimated from reference gene primer amplification. This table comes from immunoSEQ multiplex PCR, and its TCRdb copy is limited to in-frame clones, with some not included. V, J and clone size are taken as reported in that table, and D and trimming were inferred from the DNA itself. Seen here are 380,000 or so clones, 70% to 90% observed once, and the top ten hold 1% to 1.5%. This TCR came from a man in his forties with acute or convalescent COVID-19. The chain carries TRBV29-1 and TRBJ2-1, with a tentative D call TRBD2 (6 bases). Sequencing was carried out using peripheral blood. CDR3 region: CSIIDSGSNNEQFF. The CDR3 DNA sequence: TGCAGCATTATCGATAGCGGCAGCAACAATGAGCAGTTCTTC.